The clone carrying this TCR beta chain was picked up a small number of times. The sample belongs to a study of T cells in Graves' hyperthyroidism and ophthalmopathy. The source material, RNA transcripts, was used to amplify TCR beta CDR3 regions. During a first-round RT-PCR of the TCR CDR3, the HTBI primer set was used. TCRdb passed the multiplex PCR reads through MiXCR, listing each CDR3 protein once. The sample yields around 600,000 distinct CDR3 sequences, roughly a sixth seen once. The V gene end was trimmed by 5 bases and the J gene end by 5 bases; junction bases not matched to a gene: 8. Germline V gene data show CDR1 as SGHTA and CDR2 as FQGNSA. This CDR3 has 15 amino acids.

Sequencing was done on a sample of blood. The rearrangement links TRBV7-2 to TRBJ1-5; 8 bases are shared with TRBD1. The source of this sequence is a woman in her 40s with Graves' ophthalmopathy. The CDR3 sequence: CASSPDRGFHQPQHF. Written as DNA, the CDR3 is TGTGCCAGCAGCCCCGACAGGGGTTTCCATCAGCCCCAGCATTTT.